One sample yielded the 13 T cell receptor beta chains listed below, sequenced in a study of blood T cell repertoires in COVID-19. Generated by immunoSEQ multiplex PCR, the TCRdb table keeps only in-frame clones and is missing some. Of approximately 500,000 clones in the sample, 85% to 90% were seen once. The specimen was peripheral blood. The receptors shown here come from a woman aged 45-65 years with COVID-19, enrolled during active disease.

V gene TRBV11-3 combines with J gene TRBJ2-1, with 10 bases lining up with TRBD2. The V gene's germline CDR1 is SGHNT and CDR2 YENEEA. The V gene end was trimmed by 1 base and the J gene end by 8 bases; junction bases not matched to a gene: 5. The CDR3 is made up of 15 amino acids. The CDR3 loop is CASSLVSGGGHEQFF. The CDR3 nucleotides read TGTGCCAGCAGCTTAGTAAGCGGGGGGGGACATGAGCAGTTCTTC.

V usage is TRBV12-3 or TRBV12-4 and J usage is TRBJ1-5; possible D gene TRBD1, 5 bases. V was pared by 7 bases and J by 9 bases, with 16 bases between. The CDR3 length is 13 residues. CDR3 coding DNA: TGTGCCAGCACCCTGACAGCCGCAGGGCCCCAGCATTTT. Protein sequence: CASTLTAAGPQHF.

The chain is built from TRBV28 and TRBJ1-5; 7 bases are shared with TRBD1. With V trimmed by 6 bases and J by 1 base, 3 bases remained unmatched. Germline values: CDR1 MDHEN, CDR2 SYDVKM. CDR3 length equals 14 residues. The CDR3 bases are TGTGCCAGCAGCAGACAGGGCAGCAATCAGCCCCAGCATTTT. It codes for CASSRQGSNQPQHF.

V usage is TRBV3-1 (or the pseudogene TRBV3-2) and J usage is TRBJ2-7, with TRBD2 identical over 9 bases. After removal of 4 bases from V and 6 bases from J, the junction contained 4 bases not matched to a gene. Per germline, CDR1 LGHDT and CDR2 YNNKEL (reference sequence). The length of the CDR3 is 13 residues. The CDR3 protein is CASSRIAGAEQYF. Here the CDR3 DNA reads TGTGCCAGCAGCCGGATAGCGGGGGCCGAGCAGTACTTC.

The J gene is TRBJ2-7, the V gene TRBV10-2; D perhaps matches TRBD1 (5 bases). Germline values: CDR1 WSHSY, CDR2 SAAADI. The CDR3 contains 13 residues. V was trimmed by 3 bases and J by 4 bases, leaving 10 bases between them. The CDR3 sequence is CASSEDSYYEQYF. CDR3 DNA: TGCGCCAGCAGTGAAGACAGCTATTACGAGCAGTACTTC.

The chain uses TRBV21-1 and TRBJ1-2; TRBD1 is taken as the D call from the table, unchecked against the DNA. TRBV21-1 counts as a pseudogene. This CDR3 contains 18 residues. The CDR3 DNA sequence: TGTGCCAGCAGCAAAGAGTATAAAAACCGGGACAGGGGCTATGGCTACACCTTC. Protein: CASSKEYKNRDRGYGYTF.

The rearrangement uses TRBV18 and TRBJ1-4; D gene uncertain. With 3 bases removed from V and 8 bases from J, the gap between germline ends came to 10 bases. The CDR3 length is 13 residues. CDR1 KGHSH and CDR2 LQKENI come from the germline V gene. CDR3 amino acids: CASSPGNGEKLFF. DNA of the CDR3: TGTGCCAGCTCACCCGGGAACGGGGAAAAACTGTTTTTT.

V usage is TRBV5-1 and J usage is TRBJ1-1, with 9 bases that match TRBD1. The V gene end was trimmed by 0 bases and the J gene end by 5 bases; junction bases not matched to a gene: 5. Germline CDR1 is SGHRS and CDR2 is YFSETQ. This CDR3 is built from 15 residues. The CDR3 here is CASSLAGQGWTEAFF. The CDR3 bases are TGCGCCAGCAGCTTGGCGGGACAGGGTTGGACTGAAGCTTTCTTT.

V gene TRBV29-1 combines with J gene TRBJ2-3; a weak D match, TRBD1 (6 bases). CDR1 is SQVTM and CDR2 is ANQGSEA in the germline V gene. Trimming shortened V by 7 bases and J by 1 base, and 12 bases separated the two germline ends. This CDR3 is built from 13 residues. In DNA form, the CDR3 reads TGCAGCGCGGTTGAGGGGGGCACAGATACGCAGTATTTT. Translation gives CSAVEGGTDTQYF.

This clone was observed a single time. The CDR3 loop reads CASKDGGKAFF. DNA for the CDR3: TGTGCCAGCAAGGACGGAGGGAAGGCTTTCTTT. V gene TRBV6-5 combines with J gene TRBJ1-1; the D is unclear. V was shortened by 7 bases and J by 11 bases, with 14 bases between the two germline ends. The CDR3 is 11 amino acids. Germline loops: CDR1 MNHEY, CDR2 SVGAGI.

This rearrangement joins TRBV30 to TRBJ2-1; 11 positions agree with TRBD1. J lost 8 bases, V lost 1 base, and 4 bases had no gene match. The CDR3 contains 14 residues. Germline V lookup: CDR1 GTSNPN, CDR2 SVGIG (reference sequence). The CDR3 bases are TGTGCCTGGAGTGCCCGGGACAGGGGGTATGAGCAGTTCTTC. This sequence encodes CAWSARDRGYEQFF.

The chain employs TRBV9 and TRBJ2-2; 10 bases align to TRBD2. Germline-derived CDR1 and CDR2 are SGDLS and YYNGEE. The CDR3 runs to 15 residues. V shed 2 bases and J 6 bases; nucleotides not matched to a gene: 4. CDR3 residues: CASSVEAGGPGELFF. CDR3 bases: TGTGCCAGCAGCGTCGAAGCGGGGGGGCCCGGGGAGCTGTTTTTT.

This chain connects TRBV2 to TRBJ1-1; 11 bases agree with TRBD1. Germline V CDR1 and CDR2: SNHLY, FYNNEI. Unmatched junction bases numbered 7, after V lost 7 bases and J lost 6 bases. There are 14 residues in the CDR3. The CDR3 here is CASIRTGGASEAFF. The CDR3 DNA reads TGTGCCAGCATAAGGACAGGGGGCGCATCTGAAGCTTTCTTT.